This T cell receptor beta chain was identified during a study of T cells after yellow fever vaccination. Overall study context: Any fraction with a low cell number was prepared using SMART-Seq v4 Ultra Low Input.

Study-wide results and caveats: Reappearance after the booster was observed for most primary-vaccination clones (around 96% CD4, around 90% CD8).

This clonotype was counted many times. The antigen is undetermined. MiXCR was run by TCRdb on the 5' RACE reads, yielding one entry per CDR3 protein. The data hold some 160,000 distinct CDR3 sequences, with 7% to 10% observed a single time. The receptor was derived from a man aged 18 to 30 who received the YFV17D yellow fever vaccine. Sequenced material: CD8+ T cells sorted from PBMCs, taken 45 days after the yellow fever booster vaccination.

DNA of the CDR3: TGCGCCAGCAGCCAAGATCGGGGGGCGGACGCTTTCTTT. It translates to CASSQDRGADAFF. The chain employs TRBV4-1 and TRBJ1-1, with D possibly matching TRBD1 (6 bases). Germline V gene data show CDR1 as MGHRA and CDR2 as YSYEKL. The ends were cut back, 0 bases at V and 11 bases at J, with 13 bases in the middle. The CDR3 is 13 residues long.